This TCR beta chain is drawn from a study of blood T cell repertoires in COVID-19. Study details: The United States, Italy and Spain were the sources of the acute and convalescent COVID-19 samples. PBMCs, B-cell-depleted T cells, or T cells were the source of the cDNA or gDNA that made up the material.

The CDR3 extends over 15 amino acids. V was clipped by 3 bases and J by 3 bases, with 15 bases between them. Germline V gene sequence: CDR1 SGHTA, CDR2 FQGNSA. In the authors' workflow: Scientists estimated how many nucleated cells there were by amplifying reference gene primers. TCRdb's table, derived via immunoSEQ multiplex PCR, lists solely in-frame clones and lacks some. Clonal size and the V and J genes are those of that table, whereas D and trimming came from the DNA. The sample includes roughly 260,000 clones, more than 75% of them seen just once. This clone appeared a few times. The chain employs TRBV7-2 and TRBJ2-7, with D perhaps matching TRBD1 (6 bases). The sample comprised peripheral blood. The receptor comes from a man aged 35 to 55 who had recovered from COVID-19. CDR3 amino acids: CASSFRPGVSYEQYF. In nucleotides, the CDR3 is TGTGCCAGCAGCTTCCGGCCAGGGGTAAGCTACGAGCAGTACTTC.